This is a list of T cell receptor beta chains from one sample in a study of blood T cell repertoires in COVID-19. Assay used: immunoSEQ multiplex PCR; TCRdb lists only in-frame clones, some missing. In the table there are about 320,000 clones, around nine tenths of which are singletons. Sequenced: PBMCs or T cells enriched from blood (not recorded which). The receptor source for this set is a man aged 30-40 years who had recovered from COVID-19. The CDR3 runs from the conserved cysteine through the conserved F or W. A D gene is named only where the DNA matches it firmly. For some rows the clone size is stated as once, few or many, or as a class when expanded; others skip it.

d_call: TRBD1; clone_size: NA; j_call: TRBJ1-2; v_call: TRBV9; cdr3_aa: CASSPGQGTYGYTF; cdr3_nt: TGTGCCAGCAGCCCAGGACAGGGTACCTATGGCTACACCTTC
d_call: TRBD2; clone_size: NA; j_call: TRBJ2-5; v_call: TRBV11-2; cdr3_aa: CASSPSGGREETQYF; cdr3_nt: TGTGCCAGCAGCCCAAGCGGGGGAAGGGAAGAGACCCAGTACTTC
d_call: NA; clone_size: NA; j_call: TRBJ2-3; v_call: TRBV27; cdr3_aa: CASTSSGFYTDTQYF; cdr3_nt: TGTGCCAGCACATCCAGCGGGTTTTACACAGATACGCAGTATTTT
d_call: TRBD1; clone_size: NA; j_call: TRBJ1-4; v_call: TRBV28; cdr3_aa: CASSSGQGVNEKLFF; cdr3_nt: TGTGCCAGCAGTTCCGGACAGGGTGTTAATGAAAAACTGTTTTTT
d_call: TRBD2; clone_size: NA; j_call: TRBJ2-5; v_call: TRBV15; cdr3_aa: CATKRWGAGETQYF; cdr3_nt: TGTGCCACCAAGCGATGGGGAGCGGGGGAGACCCAGTACTTC
d_call: TRBD1; clone_size: once; j_call: TRBJ2-3; v_call: TRBV18; cdr3_aa: CASSLTGSPDTQYF; cdr3_nt: TGTGCCAGCTCACTGACAGGGTCCCCAGATACGCAGTATTTT
d_call: NA; clone_size: NA; j_call: TRBJ2-4; v_call: TRBV3-1/TRBV3-2; cdr3_aa: CASSQERLAKNIQYF; cdr3_nt: TGTGCCAGCAGCCAAGAGCGGCTAGCCAAAAACATTCAGTACTTC
d_call: NA; clone_size: NA; j_call: TRBJ2-4; v_call: TRBV5-1; cdr3_aa: CASSLALATSPQVQYF; cdr3_nt: TGCGCCAGCAGCTTGGCCTTAGCTACCTCCCCACAGGTTCAGTACTTC
d_call: TRBD2; clone_size: NA; j_call: TRBJ2-5; v_call: TRBV9; cdr3_aa: CASSVASGVARLAGDQETQYF; cdr3_nt: TGTGCCAGCAGCGTAGCTTCAGGGGTGGCGAGACTAGCGGGGGACCAAGAGACCCAGTACTTC
d_call: TRBD1; clone_size: NA; j_call: TRBJ2-7; v_call: TRBV7-9; cdr3_aa: CASSLSQGARNEQYF; cdr3_nt: TGTGCCAGCAGCTTATCACAGGGGGCGCGGAACGAGCAGTACTTC
d_call: NA; clone_size: NA; j_call: TRBJ1-6; v_call: TRBV21-1; cdr3_aa: CASSNYAGERNSPLHF; cdr3_nt: TGTGCTAGCAGCAATTATGCTGGGGAGAGAAATTCACCCCTCCACTTT
d_call: TRBD2; clone_size: NA; j_call: TRBJ2-7; v_call: TRBV10-3; cdr3_aa: CAISSGGGNEQYF; cdr3_nt: TGTGCCATCAGTTCGGGCGGGGGTAACGAGCAGTACTTC
d_call: NA; clone_size: NA; j_call: TRBJ1-5; v_call: TRBV7-8; cdr3_aa: CASSRVLRQGDQPQHF; cdr3_nt: TGTGCCAGCAGCCGAGTACTGCGGCAGGGCGATCAGCCCCAGCATTTT
d_call: NA; clone_size: NA; j_call: TRBJ1-2; v_call: TRBV4-2; cdr3_aa: CASSQDLYSLTGYTF; cdr3_nt: TGTGCCAGCAGCCAAGATTTGTACAGCTTAACTGGCTACACCTTC
d_call: TRBD2; clone_size: NA; j_call: TRBJ2-2; v_call: TRBV7-2; cdr3_aa: CASSLVGVAGGSTGELFF; cdr3_nt: TGTGCCAGCAGCTTAGTCGGGGTAGCGGGGGGGAGCACCGGGGAGCTGTTTTTT
d_call: NA; clone_size: NA; j_call: TRBJ1-2; v_call: TRBV6-2/TRBV6-3; cdr3_aa: CASSTSDRGLIPRSWGYTF; cdr3_nt: NA
d_call: TRBD1; clone_size: once; j_call: TRBJ1-6; v_call: TRBV7-9; cdr3_aa: CASSRLQGSVDNSPLHF; cdr3_nt: TGTGCCAGCAGCCGCCTACAGGGGAGTGTTGATAATTCACCCCTCCACTTT
d_call: NA; clone_size: NA; j_call: TRBJ1-1; v_call: TRBV2; cdr3_aa: CASSASLNTEAFF; cdr3_nt: TGTGCCAGCAGTGCCAGTCTGAACACTGAAGCTTTCTTT
d_call: NA; clone_size: NA; j_call: TRBJ1-1; v_call: TRBV28; cdr3_aa: CASSFGGFDTEAFF; cdr3_nt: TGTGCCAGCAGTTTCGGCGGGTTTGACACTGAAGCTTTCTTT
d_call: NA; clone_size: NA; j_call: TRBJ1-1; v_call: TRBV6-4; cdr3_aa: CASSQYSTGRAFF; cdr3_nt: TGTGCCAGCAGTCAATACTCTACAGGGAGAGCTTTCTTT
d_call: NA; clone_size: NA; j_call: TRBJ2-1; v_call: TRBV5-4; cdr3_aa: CASSLVVLSGGARDEQFF; cdr3_nt: TGTGCCAGCAGCTTGGTGGTTCTGTCTGGGGGGGCTCGCGATGAGCAGTTCTTC
d_call: NA; clone_size: NA; j_call: TRBJ1-2; v_call: TRBV28; cdr3_aa: CASSLTGANYGYTF; cdr3_nt: TGTGCCAGCAGTCTGACAGGAGCTAACTATGGCTACACCTTC
d_call: NA; clone_size: NA; j_call: TRBJ1-1; v_call: TRBV2; cdr3_aa: CASSDGSFGANTEAFF; cdr3_nt: TGTGCCAGCAGTGACGGGAGCTTTGGGGCGAACACTGAAGCTTTCTTT
d_call: NA; clone_size: NA; j_call: TRBJ1-4; v_call: TRBV6-5; cdr3_aa: CASSYSHGANEKLFF; cdr3_nt: TGTGCCAGCAGTTACTCCCACGGGGCTAATGAAAAACTGTTTTTT
d_call: TRBD1; clone_size: NA; j_call: TRBJ1-1; v_call: TRBV15; cdr3_aa: CATSRDRGIAEAFF; cdr3_nt: TGTGCCACCAGCCGGGACAGGGGTATCGCTGAAGCTTTCTTT
d_call: TRBD2; clone_size: many; j_call: TRBJ2-1; v_call: TRBV19; cdr3_aa: CASRSSGVGGEQFF; cdr3_nt: TGTGCCAGTAGATCCAGCGGGGTCGGAGGTGAGCAGTTCTTC
d_call: NA; clone_size: NA; j_call: TRBJ1-2; v_call: TRBV28; cdr3_aa: CASSFDRFGYTF; cdr3_nt: TGTGCCAGCAGTTTTGACAGATTTGGCTACACCTTC
d_call: TRBD1; clone_size: NA; j_call: TRBJ1-2; v_call: TRBV7-6; cdr3_aa: CASSPAQGAGPYGYTF; cdr3_nt: TGTGCCAGCAGCCCCGCCCAGGGGGCTGGTCCCTATGGCTACACCTTC
d_call: TRBD1; clone_size: NA; j_call: TRBJ2-7; v_call: TRBV25-1; cdr3_aa: CASSVTGGTHEQYF; cdr3_nt: TGTGCCAGCAGTGTGACAGGGGGAACCCACGAGCAGTACTTC
d_call: NA; clone_size: NA; j_call: TRBJ2-1; v_call: TRBV9; cdr3_aa: CASSLNNEQFF; cdr3_nt: TGTGCCAGCAGCCTAAACAATGAGCAGTTCTTC
d_call: NA; clone_size: many; j_call: TRBJ1-5; v_call: TRBV12-3/TRBV12-4; cdr3_aa: CASSLVGDQPQHF; cdr3_nt: TGTGCCAGCAGTTTGGTCGGGGATCAGCCCCAGCATTTT
d_call: TRBD1; clone_size: NA; j_call: TRBJ1-2; v_call: TRBV28; cdr3_aa: CASVPGQGNYGYTF; cdr3_nt: TGTGCCAGCGTCCCGGGACAGGGAAACTATGGCTACACCTTC
d_call: NA; clone_size: NA; j_call: TRBJ2-7; v_call: TRBV3-1/TRBV3-2; cdr3_aa: CASSQTGEQYF; cdr3_nt: TGTGCCAGCAGCCAAACCGGCGAGCAGTACTTC
d_call: TRBD1; clone_size: NA; j_call: TRBJ1-2; v_call: TRBV3-1/TRBV3-2; cdr3_aa: CASSLAPGGARYGYTF; cdr3_nt: TGTGCCAGCAGCCTTGCCCCAGGGGGCGCGCGATATGGCTACACCTTC
d_call: NA; clone_size: NA; j_call: TRBJ2-7; v_call: TRBV28; cdr3_aa: CASSLPAGDEQYF; cdr3_nt: TGTGCCAGCAGTTTGCCCGCAGGGGATGAGCAGTACTTC
d_call: TRBD1; clone_size: NA; j_call: TRBJ1-5; v_call: TRBV3-1/TRBV3-2; cdr3_aa: CASSPGTGGDQPQHF; cdr3_nt: TGTGCCAGCAGCCCGGGGACAGGAGGTGATCAGCCCCAGCATTTT
d_call: TRBD1; clone_size: NA; j_call: TRBJ2-5; v_call: TRBV5-4; cdr3_aa: CASSPKQGNIETQYF; cdr3_nt: TGTGCCAGCAGCCCTAAACAGGGGAATATTGAGACCCAGTACTTC
d_call: NA; clone_size: NA; j_call: TRBJ2-7; v_call: TRBV27; cdr3_aa: CASSLSGYEQYF; cdr3_nt: TGTGCCAGCAGTTTATCCGGGTACGAGCAGTACTTC
d_call: TRBD1; clone_size: NA; j_call: TRBJ1-5; v_call: TRBV10-3; cdr3_aa: CAISGQGDQPQHF; cdr3_nt: TGTGCCATCAGCGGACAGGGCGATCAGCCCCAGCATTTT
d_call: NA; clone_size: NA; j_call: TRBJ2-1; v_call: TRBV4-1; cdr3_aa: CASSQSWGLRSYNEQFF; cdr3_nt: TGCGCCAGCAGCCAATCGTGGGGGCTCCGCTCCTACAATGAGCAGTTCTTC
d_call: NA; clone_size: NA; j_call: TRBJ1-6; v_call: TRBV5-1; cdr3_aa: CASSYGSNSPLHF; cdr3_nt: TGCGCCAGCAGCTATGGCAGTAATTCACCCCTCCACTTT
d_call: NA; clone_size: NA; j_call: TRBJ2-3; v_call: TRBV6-1; cdr3_aa: CASSEGLDWYTDTQYF; cdr3_nt: TGTGCCAGCAGTGAAGGCTTAGACTGGTACACAGATACGCAGTATTTT
d_call: NA; clone_size: NA; j_call: TRBJ1-2; v_call: TRBV2; cdr3_aa: CASSEAFGKAATF; cdr3_nt: TGTGCCAGCAGTGAAGCCTTTGGGAAAGCGGCCACCTTC
d_call: TRBD1; clone_size: NA; j_call: TRBJ2-1; v_call: TRBV9; cdr3_aa: CASSVGSGGRGHNEQFF; cdr3_nt: TGTGCCAGCAGCGTGGGGTCAGGGGGAAGGGGACACAATGAGCAGTTCTTC
d_call: TRBD2; clone_size: NA; j_call: TRBJ2-1; v_call: TRBV3-1/TRBV3-2; cdr3_aa: CASSERTSGGAYNEQFF; cdr3_nt: TGTGCCAGCAGCGAAAGGACTAGCGGGGGGGCCTACAATGAGCAGTTCTTC
d_call: TRBD2; clone_size: NA; j_call: TRBJ2-5; v_call: TRBV2; cdr3_aa: CASSDRGLAAETQYF; cdr3_nt: TGTGCCAGCAGTGATAGGGGACTAGCGGCGGAGACCCAGTACTTC
d_call: NA; clone_size: few; j_call: TRBJ1-5; v_call: TRBV15; cdr3_aa: CATSRDSTDSSNQPQHF; cdr3_nt: TGTGCCACCAGCAGAGATTCCACAGATTCTAGCAATCAGCCCCAGCATTTT
d_call: TRBD1; clone_size: NA; j_call: TRBJ2-7; v_call: TRBV5-4; cdr3_aa: CASSIPGTGNTYEQYF; cdr3_nt: TGTGCCAGCAGCATACCCGGGACAGGGAATACCTACGAGCAGTACTTC
d_call: TRBD2; clone_size: NA; j_call: TRBJ2-7; v_call: TRBV3-1/TRBV3-2; cdr3_aa: CASSFRTSNEQYF; cdr3_nt: TGTGCCAGCAGCTTCCGGACTAGCAACGAGCAGTACTTC
d_call: TRBD1; clone_size: once; j_call: TRBJ2-7; v_call: TRBV7-8; cdr3_aa: CASSDGTGGYEQYF; cdr3_nt: TGTGCCAGCAGCGACGGGACAGGGGGATACGAGCAGTACTTC
d_call: TRBD2; clone_size: NA; j_call: TRBJ2-3; v_call: TRBV30; cdr3_aa: CAWSRLILAGGLLGTDTQYF; cdr3_nt: TGTGCCTGGAGTCGACTTATTCTAGCGGGGGGGCTATTAGGCACAGATACGCAGTATTTT
d_call: TRBD1; clone_size: once; j_call: TRBJ2-7; v_call: TRBV10-3; cdr3_aa: CAISEYGTGGTYEQYF; cdr3_nt: TGTGCCATCAGTGAGTACGGGACAGGGGGCACCTACGAGCAGTACTTC
d_call: NA; clone_size: NA; j_call: TRBJ2-1; v_call: TRBV24-1; cdr3_aa: CATSARRYGEQFF; cdr3_nt: TGTGCCACCAGTGCCCGGAGGTATGGTGAGCAGTTCTTC
d_call: TRBD1; clone_size: NA; j_call: TRBJ1-2; v_call: TRBV6-5; cdr3_aa: CASSYQDRGLGGYTF; cdr3_nt: TGTGCCAGCAGTTACCAAGACAGGGGGTTGGGTGGCTACACCTTC
d_call: NA; clone_size: NA; j_call: TRBJ2-3; v_call: TRBV29-1; cdr3_aa: CSVLPLREWTDTQYF; cdr3_nt: TGCAGCGTATTGCCCCTCCGGGAATGGACAGATACGCAGTATTTT
d_call: NA; clone_size: NA; j_call: TRBJ2-2; v_call: TRBV7-9; cdr3_aa: CASSLRGGTGELFF; cdr3_nt: TGTGCCAGCAGCTTAAGGGGGGGAACCGGGGAGCTGTTTTTT
d_call: TRBD2; clone_size: NA; j_call: TRBJ2-7; v_call: TRBV3-1/TRBV3-2; cdr3_aa: CASSQGLAGLGEQYF; cdr3_nt: TGTGCCAGCAGCCAAGGGCTAGCGGGCCTGGGGGAGCAGTACTTC
d_call: TRBD1; clone_size: NA; j_call: TRBJ1-1; v_call: TRBV6-5; cdr3_aa: CASSYLTQDRGKAFF; cdr3_nt: TGTGCCAGCAGTTACCTGACCCAGGACAGGGGGAAAGCTTTCTTT
d_call: NA; clone_size: NA; j_call: TRBJ2-5; v_call: TRBV9; cdr3_aa: CASSTIKYQETQYF; cdr3_nt: TGTGCCAGCAGCACAATCAAGTACCAAGAGACCCAGTACTTC